The present T cell receptor beta chain was sequenced within a study of blood T cells in healthy people across ages. The study, taken as a whole, reports: Compared with aged donors, long-lived donors showed fewer expanded clones, suggesting selection.

A word on this clonotype: As yet, its antigen is unknown.

Healthy Russian Caucasian donors spanned ages 6 to 90 years. A second PCR, run for about 7 to 11 cycles, used a sample-barcoded 5' primer plus a J-beta primer mix. Any given sample supplied a minimum of 2.5 million CDR3-containing paired-end reads. Using its own MiXCR run on the 5' RACE reads, TCRdb lists one record per CDR3 protein. The table lists over 600,000 distinct CDR3 sequences, about 47% of them singletons. The germline V and J ends were trimmed by 3 bases and 11 bases, with 19 bases remaining between them. The CDR3 extends over 14 amino acids. The germline V gene has CDR1 MDHEN and CDR2 SYDVKM.

The sample consisted of blood. This rearrangement joins TRBV28 to TRBJ2-5, with a weak D call TRBD2 (6 bases). The sequence derives from a man aged 80 or over in good health. CDR3 amino acids: CASSLGGVENEQYF. DNA for the CDR3: TGTGCCAGCAGTTTGGGGGGTGTCGAGAATGAGCAGTACTTC.